The clone carrying this T cell receptor beta chain was counted once. Germline CDR1 MDHEN, CDR2 SYDVKM. This CDR3 is 15 amino acids long. V lost 2 bases, J lost 2 bases, and 3 bases stayed unmatched. Enrollment of patients from Seattle took place during active infection, with longitudinal follow-up. Original handling: The authors estimated nucleated cell counts from reference gene primer amplification. Assay: immunoSEQ multiplex PCR; the TCRdb copy retains only in-frame clones and omits some. The V and J calls and the clone size are those of that table, but D and trimming were determined from the DNA. Here the sample spans about 200,000 clones, roughly 92% being singletons. The sample is drawn from a study of blood T cell repertoires in COVID-19. Looking at the study overall: Acute and convalescent COVID-19 specimens originated in the United States, Italy and Spain. T cells, B-cell-depleted T cells, or PBMCs supplied cDNA or gDNA.

Sequencing was carried out using peripheral blood. This sequence originates from a man in his thirties or forties with COVID-19, enrolled during active disease. The chain is built from TRBV28 and TRBJ1-3, with 7 positions matching TRBD1. CDR3 nucleotides: TGTGCCAGCAGTTTACCCGACAGGGCTGGAAACACCATATATTTT. This sequence encodes CASSLPDRAGNTIYF.